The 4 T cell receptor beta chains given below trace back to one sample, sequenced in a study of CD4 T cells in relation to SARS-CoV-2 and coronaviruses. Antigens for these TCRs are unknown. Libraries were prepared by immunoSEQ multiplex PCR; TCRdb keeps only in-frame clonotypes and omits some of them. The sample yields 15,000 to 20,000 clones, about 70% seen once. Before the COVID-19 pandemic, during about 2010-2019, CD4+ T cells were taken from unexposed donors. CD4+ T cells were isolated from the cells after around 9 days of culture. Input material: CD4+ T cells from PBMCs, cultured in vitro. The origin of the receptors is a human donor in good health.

CDR3 amino acids: CASSGPGQGGNTIYF. The DNA of the CDR3 is TGTGCCAGCAGCGGCCCGGGACAGGGAGGAAACACCATATATTTT. This rearrangement joins TRBV3-1 (or the pseudogene TRBV3-2) to TRBJ1-3; 9 bases match TRBD1. V was pared by 5 bases and J by 4 bases, with 6 bases of the junction left unmatched. Germline CDR1 LGHDT, CDR2 YNNKEL (reference sequence). This CDR3 has 15 amino acids.

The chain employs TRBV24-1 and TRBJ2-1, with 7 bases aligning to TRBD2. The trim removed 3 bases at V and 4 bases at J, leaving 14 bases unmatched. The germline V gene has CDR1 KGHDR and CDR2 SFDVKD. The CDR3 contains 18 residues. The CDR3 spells CATSDPTSPLSPYNEQFF. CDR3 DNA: TGTGCCACCAGTGATCCGACTAGCCCCCTCTCCCCGTACAATGAGCAGTTCTTC.

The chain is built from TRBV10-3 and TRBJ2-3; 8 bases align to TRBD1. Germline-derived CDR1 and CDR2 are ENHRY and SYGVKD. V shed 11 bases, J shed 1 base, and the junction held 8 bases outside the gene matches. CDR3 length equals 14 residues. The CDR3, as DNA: TGTGCCGCGCAGGACAGGGTTCGCACAGATACGCAGTATTTT. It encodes CAAQDRVRTDTQYF.

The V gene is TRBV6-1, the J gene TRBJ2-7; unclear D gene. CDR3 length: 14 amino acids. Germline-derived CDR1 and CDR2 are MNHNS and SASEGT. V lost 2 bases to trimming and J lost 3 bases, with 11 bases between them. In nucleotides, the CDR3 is TGTGCCAGCAGTGAAATGTTTGGGAACTACGAGCAGTACTTC. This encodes CASSEMFGNYEQYF.